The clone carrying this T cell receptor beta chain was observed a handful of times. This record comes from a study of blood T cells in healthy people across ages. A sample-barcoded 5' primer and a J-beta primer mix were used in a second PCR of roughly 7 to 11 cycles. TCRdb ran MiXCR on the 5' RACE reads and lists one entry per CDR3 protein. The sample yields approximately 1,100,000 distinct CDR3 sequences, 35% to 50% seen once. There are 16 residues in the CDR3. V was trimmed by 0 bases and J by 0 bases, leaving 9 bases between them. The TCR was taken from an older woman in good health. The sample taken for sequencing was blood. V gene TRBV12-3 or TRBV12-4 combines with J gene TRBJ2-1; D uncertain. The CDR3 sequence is CASSLAKGLSYNEQFF. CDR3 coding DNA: TGTGCCAGCAGTTTAGCAAAGGGTCTCTCCTACAATGAGCAGTTCTTC.